This record covers a single T cell receptor (beta chain). The source of the sample is a study of blood T cell repertoires in COVID-19. In the authors' workflow: Cell counts per sample came from amplifying reference gene primers. The protocol was immunoSEQ multiplex PCR, while the TCRdb copy is restricted to in-frame clones and leaves out a portion. V, J and clone size are those of that table, while D and trimming were read from the DNA. The table shows a few hundred thousand clones, with approximately 88% occurring only once. The CDR3 contains 15 residues. V gave up 1 base and J gave up 4 bases, with 14 bases separating them. Germline loops: CDR1 SGHDT, CDR2 YYEEEE. The study drew participants aged about 18 to 89 years from approximately 25 US areas. In assigning cohorts, the study relied on participant-reported clinical history.

The source material was PBMCs or T cells enriched from blood (not recorded which). The chain recombines TRBV5-6 with TRBJ1-2; a weak D match, TRBD1 (5 bases). The receptor's source is a woman between 40 and 50 years old with acute COVID-19. The CDR3 DNA reads TGTGCCAGCAGCTTGACATCCGGAGGGGTCTATGGCTACACCTTC. Protein sequence: CASSLTSGGVYGYTF.